The clone carrying this TCR beta chain showed up just a few times. These data originate in a study of response to subunit inactivated influenza vaccine. TCRdb fed the RT-PCR reads into MiXCR, producing one record per CDR3 protein. The data show about 540,000 distinct CDR3 sequences, around 21% seen once. This same sample was also taken into another study, of T cells expressing NK-cell markers. From that second work: The authors generated TCR beta cDNA through 5'RACE template switching with UMIs. CD3+CD56+NKG2C+, CD3+CD56+NKG2C- and CD3+CD56-NKG2C+ T cells, once sorted, supplied the TCR beta repertoires. Only alpha-beta TCR T cells were sorted in several experiments, using an anti-gamma-delta TCR antibody. About six donors showed dominant NKG2C+ clonotypes comprising about 1.0-7.0% of their CD8+ T cells.

Sequencing was performed on CD4+ T cells sorted from PBMCs, taken roughly 12 days after vaccination. The receptor was derived from a man aged 50-59 years who received an inactivated influenza vaccine.

CDR3 nucleotide sequence: TGTGCCAGCAGCGTCCGTAGGGGAAGAAGCGGGGAGCTGTTTTTT. It translates to CASSVRRGRSGELFF. This rearrangement joins TRBV25-1 to TRBJ2-2, with D possibly matching TRBD1 (5 bases). The CDR3 spans 15 residues. CDR1 is MGHDK, CDR2 SYGVNS, per germline. The ends were cut back, 6 bases at V and 7 bases at J, with 18 bases in the middle.